The TCR beta chain under discussion was sequenced for a study of technical replicates of blood from a handful of donors. The data were produced by immunoSEQ multiplex PCR, yet TCRdb's version contains in-frame clones alone and is incomplete. The sample has under 95,000 clones; around 93% are singletons. Trimming removed 7 bases from V and 6 bases from J; junction bases left unmatched: 2. The CDR3 consists of 12 residues. The germline gives CDR1 ENHRY, CDR2 SYGVKD. Sequencing input: T cells isolated from PBMCs. The V gene is TRBV10-3, the J gene TRBJ2-2; 7 bases fit TRBD1. This clonotype was obtained from a human donor in good health. The CDR3 spells CAITQGSGELFF. CDR3 DNA: TGTGCCATCACACAGGGGTCCGGGGAGCTGTTTTTT.